Listed below are T cell receptor beta chains from one sample, sequenced in a study of cytomegalovirus exposure and HLA in healthy donors. Libraries were prepared by immunoSEQ multiplex PCR; TCRdb keeps only in-frame clonotypes and omits some of them. The repertoire includes approximately 130,000 clones, 60% to 80% of them detected once, and approximately 1.2% sits in the top ten. Sequenced sample: PBMCs. The receptors were gathered from a man in his fifties or sixties in good health and CMV-seronegative. Each CDR3 is given without its conserved first and last residue.

cdr3_length j_call v_call cdr3_aa
15 TRBJ2-1 TRBV9 ASSPYLTGASYNEQF
10 TRBJ2-7 TRBV29-1 SAGQGNYEQY
12 TRBJ1-1 TRBV2 ASSKGQGSTEAF
11 TRBJ2-1 TRBV9 ASSALAYAEQF
13 TRBJ2-7 TRBV9 ASSVATGGFYEQY
13 TRBJ2-4 TRBV4-3 ATPGLAGIGNIQY
12 TRBJ1-1 TRBV7-9 ASSSRGGNTEAF
15 TRBJ2-2 TRBV28 ASSLGTGRTYPRELF
13 TRBJ1-2 TRBV5-1 ASSLAGQGGNGYT
13 . TRBV7-9 ASSSDRGNSYEQY
13 TRBJ2-7 TRBV5-1 ASSSPSGESDEQY
17 TRBJ1-4 TRBV5-1 ASSSLAGVGLATNEKLF
12 TRBJ2-7 TRBV15 ATSRDRTSYEQY
13 TRBJ2-2 TRBV5-6 ASSFDRGRTGELF
10 TRBJ2-7 TRBV5-4 ASSLQGYEQY
13 TRBJ1-3 TRBV19 ASSAPGNSGNTIY
13 TRBJ2-7 TRBV25-1 ASSEYRTGAYEQY
10 TRBJ1-5 TRBV6-6 ASRWEGQPQH
12 TRBJ2-7 TRBV6-6 ASTRAGEGYEQY
11 TRBJ2-7 TRBV5-8 ASSPSGSHEQY
14 TRBJ2-7 TRBV18 ASSLNGLAVSYEQY
11 TRBJ2-7 TRBV25-1 ASRGTVGYEQY
15 TRBJ2-3 TRBV7-3 ASSSQRIPSRRHTQY
13 TRBJ2-7 TRBV7-2 ASSPLAGGPYEQY
16 TRBJ2-7 TRBV7-5 ARMPNSVAGADVHEQY
11 TRBJ1-1 TRBV28 ASSSYRVTEAF
13 TRBJ2-1 TRBV11-3 ASSPGLAGGNEQF
13 TRBJ2-3 TRBV10-3 AIQDRATSTDTQY
13 TRBJ2-7 TRBV2 ASSERTVSSYEQY
13 TRBJ2-1 TRBV6-4 ASSEGLAGSSEQF
14 TRBJ2-1 TRBV18 ASSPPRGRTYNEQF
12 TRBJ2-3 TRBV6-5 ASSLGQGTDTQY
13 TRBJ2-5 TRBV7-6 ASSLGVQGRETQY
15 TRBJ1-2 TRBV27 ASSLAGQGARLDGYT
12 TRBJ1-1 TRBV10-3 AIRSDRGGTEAF
14 TRBJ2-3 TRBV7-2 ASSLAVRTFTDTQY
14 TRBJ2-7 TRBV28 ASSSAPSTGNYEQY
17 TRBJ2-3 TRBV2 ASTTIGGNSLPVADTQY
12 TRBJ2-1 TRBV7-7 ASSLGGPLGEQF
14 TRBJ2-7 TRBV11-2 ASSYPTAPFSYEQY
11 TRBJ2-7 TRBV27 ARPGLADYEQY
11 TRBJ2-1 TRBV6-5 ASMGEGRDEQF
13 TRBJ2-1 TRBV2 ASSESGISYNEQF
13 TRBJ2-7 TRBV7-9 ASSPQTGTAYEQY